Below are 9 T cell receptor beta chains sequenced from a single sample in a study of blood T cell repertoires in COVID-19. Measured with immunoSEQ multiplex PCR; TCRdb has only the in-frame clones, and not every one. The data show 130,000 to 150,000 clones, approximately 80% seen once. Specimen: peripheral blood. These receptor sequences come from a woman in her fifties or sixties with acute or convalescent COVID-19.

In its sample, this clone was seen once. The chain joins TRBV5-1 to TRBJ2-5; 10 positions agree with TRBD2. V shed 5 bases, J shed 2 bases, and the junction held 3 bases outside the gene matches. This CDR3 is 14 amino acids long. CDR1 and CDR2 from the germline V gene are SGHRS and YFSETQ. The CDR3 nucleotides read TGCGCCAGCAGTAGCGGGGGGCCACAAGAGACCCAGTACTTC. Its translation: CASSSGGPQETQYF. Drawing the rest from reference TRBV5-1 and TRBJ2-5, the complete variable domain is KAGVTQTPRYLIKTRGQQVTLSCSPISGHRSVSWYQQTPGQGLQFLFEYFSETQRNKGNFPGRFSGRQFSNSRSEMNVSTLELGDSALYLCASSSGGPQETQYFGPGTRLLVL.

DNA for the CDR3: TGCGCCAGCAGCTGGACATCCGGAGAGGAGCTGTTTTTT. Its translation: CASSWTSGEELFF. The rearrangement joins TRBV5-1 to TRBJ2-2; TRBD1 might be the D (5 bases). Trimming stripped 3 bases from V and 10 bases from J, with 13 bases between. Germline V gives CDR1 SGHRS, CDR2 YFSETQ. This CDR3 has 13 residues.

V is TRBV18 and J is TRBJ1-4; 8 positions agree with TRBD1. This CDR3 spans 15 amino acids. The V gene end was trimmed by 1 base and the J gene end by 10 bases; junction bases not matched to a gene: 8. Germline lookup yields CDR1 KGHSH and CDR2 LQKENI. The CDR3, as DNA: TGTGCCAGCTCACCACGAACAGACGACAGGGGAAAACTGTTTTTT. Its protein is CASSPRTDDRGKLFF.

The CDR3 DNA reads TGTGCCAGCAGCTTAGGGGCGGGGGCCCACACAGATACGCAGTATTTT. This translates into CASSLGAGAHTDTQYF. The chain recombines TRBV11-2 with TRBJ2-3, with a possible D match to TRBD2 (7 bases). The length of the CDR3 is 16 residues. The germline gives CDR1 SGHAT, CDR2 FQNNGV. V was trimmed by 1 base and J by 2 bases, leaving 13 bases between them.

The chain joins TRBV6-5 to TRBJ1-1; tentatively, D is TRBD1 (6 bases). V lost 11 bases and J lost 12, with 19 bases in between. The CDR3 spans 11 residues. The V gene's germline CDR1 is MNHEY and CDR2 SVGAGI. The CDR3 sequence is CAVEGGFESFF. The CDR3 DNA reads TGTGCCGTTGAAGGGGGTTTCGAGTCTTTCTTT.

V and J are TRBV10-3 and TRBJ2-2, with a weak D call TRBD1 (5 bases). Trimming took 0 bases from V and 4 from J, leaving 9 bases between them. In germline, CDR1 is ENHRY, CDR2 SYGVKD. CDR3 length: 15 residues. The CDR3 sequence: CAISESRVRTGELFF. The CDR3, as DNA: TGTGCCATCAGTGAGTCCAGGGTGCGCACCGGGGAGCTGTTTTTT.

Only a few counts were recorded for this clone. The CDR3 coding sequence is TGTGCCAGCTCACCAAACCAGGGCTTTGAAAAACTGTTTTTT. Its translation: CASSPNQGFEKLFF. This chain links TRBV18 with TRBJ1-4; TRBD1 might be the D (5 bases). V gave up 2 bases and J gave up 7 bases, with 11 bases separating them. The germline CDR1 and CDR2 sequences are KGHSH and LQKENI. CDR3 length: 14 residues.

The V and J genes are TRBV7-2 and TRBJ1-5, with D unresolved. The CDR3 covers 12 residues. The ends were cut back, 5 bases at V and 4 bases at J, with 6 bases in the middle. Per germline, CDR1 SGHTA and CDR2 FQGNSA. The CDR3 DNA is TGTGCCAGCAGCCACAGAAATCAGCCCCAGCATTTT. Its protein is CASSHRNQPQHF.

The V and J genes are TRBV30 and TRBJ1-4, with D tentatively TRBD1 (5 bases). The CDR3 spans 13 residues. Per germline, CDR1 GTSNPN and CDR2 SVGIG (reference sequence). The ends were cut back, 2 bases at V and 7 bases at J, with 11 bases in the middle. CDR3 in DNA: TGTGCCTGGAGTCCCTCCGGGGGTGAAAAACTGTTTTTT. Encoded protein: CAWSPSGGEKLFF.